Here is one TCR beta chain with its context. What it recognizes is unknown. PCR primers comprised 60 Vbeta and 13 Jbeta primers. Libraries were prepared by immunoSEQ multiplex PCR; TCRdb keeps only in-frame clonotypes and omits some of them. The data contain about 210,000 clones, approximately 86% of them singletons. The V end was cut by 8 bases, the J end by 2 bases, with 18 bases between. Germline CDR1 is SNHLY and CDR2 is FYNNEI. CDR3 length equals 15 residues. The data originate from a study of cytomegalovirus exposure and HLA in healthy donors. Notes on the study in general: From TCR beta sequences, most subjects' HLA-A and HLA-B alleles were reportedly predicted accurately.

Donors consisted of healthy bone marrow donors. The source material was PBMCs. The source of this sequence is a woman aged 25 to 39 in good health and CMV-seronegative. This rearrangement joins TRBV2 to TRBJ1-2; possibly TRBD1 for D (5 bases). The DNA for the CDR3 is TGTGCCAGCTGCCGAACGTTAGACAGAAACTATGGCTACACCTTC. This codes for CASCRTLDRNYGYTF.